These 13 T cell receptor beta chains originate from one sample sequenced in a study of CD4 T cells in relation to SARS-CoV-2 and coronaviruses. Their cognate antigens are unknown. Unexposed donor CD4+ T cells date from about 2011-2018, before the COVID-19 pandemic. Isolation of CD4+ T cells took place after less than 13 days in culture. Profiled with immunoSEQ multiplex PCR; TCRdb holds only in-frame clones, not every one. This table has around 25,000 clones, 75% to 80% appearing once. Source material: CD4+ T cells from PBMCs, cultured in vitro. The receptor source for this set is a human donor in good health.

V and J are TRBV5-6 and TRBJ2-7; 9 nucleotides line up with TRBD1. Germline CDR1 and CDR2: SGHDT and YYEEEE. V gave up 4 bases and J gave up 5 bases; unmatched junction bases: 10. The CDR3 extends over 15 amino acids. The CDR3 loop reads CASSPPGQGNHEQYF. The CDR3 DNA sequence: TGTGCCAGCAGCCCGCCGGGACAGGGCAACCACGAGCAGTACTTC.

This chain uses TRBV4-2 with TRBJ2-2; D not certain. The CDR3 is 14 amino acids. Germline V gene sequence: CDR1 LGHNA, CDR2 YNFKEQ. V was clipped by 0 bases and J by 3 bases, with 5 bases between them. The CDR3 protein is CASSQDEYTGELFF. DNA for the CDR3: TGTGCCAGCAGCCAAGATGAGTACACCGGGGAGCTGTTTTTT.

The V gene is TRBV5-1, the J gene TRBJ1-1, with D possibly being TRBD1 (5 bases). Germline V gives CDR1 SGHRS, CDR2 YFSETQ. There are 14 residues in the CDR3. V dropped 4 bases and J dropped 3 bases, with 13 bases sitting between them. CDR3 sequence reads: CASSRVGEDTEAFF. For the CDR3, the DNA is TGCGCCAGCAGCCGGGTGGGGGAGGACACTGAAGCTTTCTTT.

The gene calls are TRBV19 and TRBJ2-7; D could derive from TRBD1 or TRBD2 (5 bases each). The CDR3 spans 12 residues. V lost 5 bases, J lost 9 bases, and 14 bases lay in between. Germline CDR1 is LNHDA and CDR2 is SQIVND (reference sequence). The CDR3 nucleotides read TGTGCCAGTAGTCCTCGGGACGTGCCGCAGTACTTC. It codes for CASSPRDVPQYF.

J is TRBJ2-3 and V is TRBV7-9, with TRBD2 as a possible D gene (6 bases). CDR3 length: 16 residues. From germline, CDR1 is SEHNR and CDR2 FQNEAQ (reference sequence). V was clipped by 1 base and J by 0 bases, with 11 bases between them. DNA for the CDR3: TGTGCCAGCAGCTTAGGCGGGGCTACTAGCACAGATACGCAGTATTTT. The encoded protein is CASSLGGATSTDTQYF.

Only a few counts were recorded for this clone. The chain is built from TRBV18 and TRBJ1-5; D remains ambiguous. This CDR3 is 14 amino acids long. Trimming removed 4 bases at V and 6 bases at J, with 13 bases between. Germline values: CDR1 KGHSH, CDR2 LQKENI. CDR3 DNA sequence: TGTGCCAGCTCACTGGAAGCGAGCGTTCAGCCCCAGCATTTT. It yields the protein CASSLEASVQPQHF.

This chain links TRBV2 with TRBJ1-1; D is possibly TRBD1 (5 bases). Trimming removed 3 bases from V and 0 bases from J, with 11 bases in between. This CDR3 comprises 15 residues. The germline gives CDR1 SNHLY, CDR2 FYNNEI. As DNA, the CDR3 is TGTGCCAGCAGTGACCAGGGACGGGTGAACACTGAAGCTTTCTTT. Translation: CASSDQGRVNTEAFF.

The chain employs TRBV7-2 and TRBJ2-1, with 13 bases aligning to TRBD2. From germline, CDR1 is SGHTA and CDR2 FQGNSA. Germline trimming cut 4 bases from V and 3 bases from J; bases unmatched to any gene: 6. The CDR3 runs 17 residues. The CDR3 nucleotides are TGTGCCAGCAGCTACTCCCGACTAGCGGGAGGCTACAATGAGCAGTTCTTC. Protein: CASSYSRLAGGYNEQFF.

This clone has a single count. The J gene is TRBJ1-1, the V gene TRBV13, with a tentative D call TRBD1 (6 bases). The CDR3 covers 13 residues. V was pared by 5 bases and J by 1 base, with 8 bases between. CDR1 and CDR2 (germline): PRHDT, FYEKMQ (reference sequence). The CDR3 coding sequence is TGTGCCAGCAGCCCCAGGGGGAACACTGAAGCTTTCTTT. Its translation: CASSPRGNTEAFF.

The genes are TRBV12-3 or TRBV12-4 and TRBJ2-2; D not resolved. The CDR3 totals 12 residues. V dropped 3 bases and J dropped 6 bases, with 5 bases sitting between them. Written as DNA, the CDR3 is TGTGCCAGCAGTTTTGGTGCCGGGGAGCTGTTTTTT. Encoded protein: CASSFGAGELFF.

The chain recombines TRBV4-3 with TRBJ2-5; 16 bases are shared with TRBD2. The CDR3 length is 18 residues. Losses at the gene ends were 2 bases for V and 5 bases for J; bases not matched to a gene: 8. Germline V gives CDR1 LGHNA, CDR2 YSLEER. CDR3 coding DNA: TGCGCCAGCAGCCAACTCGGGACTAGCGGGGGGGCCCGGGAGACCCAGTACTTC. It encodes CASSQLGTSGGARETQYF.

The chain combines TRBV24-1 with TRBJ2-5, with D uncertain. CDR1 is KGHDR, CDR2 SFDVKD, per germline. Trimming stripped 2 bases from V and 4 bases from J, with 4 bases between. The CDR3 contains 12 residues. The CDR3 loop is CATSDSGETQYF. In DNA, the CDR3 is TGTGCCACCAGTGATTCAGGAGAGACCCAGTACTTC.

The chain recombines TRBV7-2 with TRBJ1-1; D perhaps matches TRBD1 (5 bases). Germline CDR1 is SGHTA and CDR2 is FQGNSA. The V end lost 1 base, the J end lost 11 bases, and 17 bases lay between the germline ends. There are 14 residues in the CDR3. CDR3 bases: TGTGCCAGCAGCTTAGGGTGGCAGGGTCGCGGCGCTTTCTTT. As protein: CASSLGWQGRGAFF.